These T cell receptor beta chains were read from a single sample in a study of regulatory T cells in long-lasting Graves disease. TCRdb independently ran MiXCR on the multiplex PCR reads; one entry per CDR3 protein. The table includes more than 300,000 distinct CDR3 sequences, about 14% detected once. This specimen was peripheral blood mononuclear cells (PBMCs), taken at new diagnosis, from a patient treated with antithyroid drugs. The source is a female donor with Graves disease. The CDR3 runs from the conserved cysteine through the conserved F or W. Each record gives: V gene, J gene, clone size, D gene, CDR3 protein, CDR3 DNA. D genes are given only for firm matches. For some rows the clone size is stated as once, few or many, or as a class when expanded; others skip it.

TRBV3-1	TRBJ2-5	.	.	CASSQVAGIQETQYF	TGTGCCAGCAGCCAAGTGGCGGGGATTCAAGAGACCCAGTACTTC
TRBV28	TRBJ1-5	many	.	CASNNRGEQPQHF	TGTGCCAGCAATAATAGGGGGGAACAGCCCCAGCATTTT
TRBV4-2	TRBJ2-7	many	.	CASSQEWGFSYEQYF	TGTGCCAGCAGCCAAGAATGGGGCTTCTCCTACGAGCAGTACTTC
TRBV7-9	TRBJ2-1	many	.	CASSLAQQAYNEQFF	TGTGCCAGCAGCTTAGCGCAACAGGCCTACAATGAGCAGTTCTTC
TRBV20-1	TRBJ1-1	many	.	CSARVRGLPRMNTEAFF	TGCAGTGCTAGAGTTCGGGGCCTCCCAAGGATGAACACTGAAGCTTTCTTT
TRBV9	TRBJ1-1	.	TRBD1	CASSALGQINTEAFF	TGTGCCAGCAGCGCCTTGGGACAGATAAACACTGAAGCTTTCTTT
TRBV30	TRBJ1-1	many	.	CAWIRGANTEAFF	TGTGCCTGGATTAGGGGGGCGAACACTGAAGCTTTCTTT
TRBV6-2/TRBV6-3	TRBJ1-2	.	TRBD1	CASSYSNYRTQGALAGYTF	TGTGCCAGCAGTTACTCGAATTACCGCACGCAGGGGGCGTTGGCTGGCTACACCTTC
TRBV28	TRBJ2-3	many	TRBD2	CASSSYSGSTDTQYF	TGTGCCAGCAGTTCCTATAGCGGGAGCACAGATACGCAGTATTTT
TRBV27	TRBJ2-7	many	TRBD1	CASSRTPGQGIYEQYF	TGTGCCAGCAGTCGAACTCCGGGACAGGGGATATACGAGCAGTACTTC
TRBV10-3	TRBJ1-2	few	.	CAISDSYGYTF	TGTGCCATCAGTGACAGCTATGGCTACACCTTC
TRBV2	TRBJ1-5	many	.	CASSESGFVHDQPQHF	TGTGCCAGCAGTGAGTCAGGGTTCGTACATGATCAGCCCCAGCATTTT